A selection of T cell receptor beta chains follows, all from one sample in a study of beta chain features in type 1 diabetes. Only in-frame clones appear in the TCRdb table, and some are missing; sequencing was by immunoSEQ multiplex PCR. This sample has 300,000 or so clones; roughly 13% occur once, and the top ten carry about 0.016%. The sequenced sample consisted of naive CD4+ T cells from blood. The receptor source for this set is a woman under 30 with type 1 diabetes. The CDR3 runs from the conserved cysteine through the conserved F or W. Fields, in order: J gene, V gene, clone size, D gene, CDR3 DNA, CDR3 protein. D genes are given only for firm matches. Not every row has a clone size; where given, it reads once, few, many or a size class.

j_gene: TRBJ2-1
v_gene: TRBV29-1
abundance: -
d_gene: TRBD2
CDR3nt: TGCAGCGTCTCCGGGACTAGCGGGAAATCGGGCTACAATGAGCAGTTCTTC
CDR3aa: CSVSGTSGKSGYNEQFF

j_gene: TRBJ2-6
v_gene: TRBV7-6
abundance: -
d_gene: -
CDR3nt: TGTGCCAGCAGCTCTGCGCCCTCTGGGGCCAACGTCCTGACTTTC
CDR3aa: CASSSAPSGANVLTF

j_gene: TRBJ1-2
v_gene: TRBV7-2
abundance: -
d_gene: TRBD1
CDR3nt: TGTGCCAGCAGCAGGGACAGGGAAGGAGGCTACACCTTC
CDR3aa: CASSRDREGGYTF

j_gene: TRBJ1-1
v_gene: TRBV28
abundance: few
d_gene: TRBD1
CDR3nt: TGTGCCAGCAGTTCGGTACAGGGGGGAAACACTGAAGCTTTCTTT
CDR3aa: CASSSVQGGNTEAFF

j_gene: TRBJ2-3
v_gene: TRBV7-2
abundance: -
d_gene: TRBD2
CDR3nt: TGTGCCAGCAGCTCACCCGCCGGGACTAGCGGGAGTCGATCGCAGTATTTT
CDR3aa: CASSSPAGTSGSRSQYF

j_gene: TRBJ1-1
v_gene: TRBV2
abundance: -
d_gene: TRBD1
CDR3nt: TGTGCCGGCCGACAGGGGTTGACTGAAGCTTTCTTT
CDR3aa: CAGRQGLTEAFF

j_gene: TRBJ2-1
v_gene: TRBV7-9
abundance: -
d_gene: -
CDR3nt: TGTGCCAGCAGCTTAGCGTTTCGGAATGAGCAGTTCTTC
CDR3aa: CASSLAFRNEQFF

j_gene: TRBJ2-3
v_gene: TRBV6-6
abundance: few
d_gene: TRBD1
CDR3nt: TGTGCCAGCACCGACAGGGAGTCACGCACAGATACGCAGTATTTT
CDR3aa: CASTDRESRTDTQYF

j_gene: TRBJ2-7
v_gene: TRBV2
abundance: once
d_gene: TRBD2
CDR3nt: TGTGCCAGCAGCGTCTCTAGCGGGAGGGCCTACGAGCAGTACTTC
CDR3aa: CASSVSSGRAYEQYF

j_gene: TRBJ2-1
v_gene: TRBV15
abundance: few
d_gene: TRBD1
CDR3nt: TGTGCCACCAGCAGTCACCGGGGCGGGACAGGGAACAATGAGCAGTTCTTC
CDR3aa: CATSSHRGGTGNNEQFF

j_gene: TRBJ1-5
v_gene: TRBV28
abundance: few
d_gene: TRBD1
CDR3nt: TGTGCCAGCAGTTTCTCCGGACAGGGTGAGGTAAATCAGCCCCAGCATTTT
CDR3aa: CASSFSGQGEVNQPQHF

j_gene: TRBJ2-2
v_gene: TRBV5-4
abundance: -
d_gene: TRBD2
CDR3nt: TGTGCCAGCAGCTTGGTCGGGAGGGCCACCGGGGAGCTGTTTTTT
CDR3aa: CASSLVGRATGELFF

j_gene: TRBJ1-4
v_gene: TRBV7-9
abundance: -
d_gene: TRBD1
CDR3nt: TGTGCCAGCAGCTCCAGGACAGGGTTAGAAAAACTGTTTTTT
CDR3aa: CASSSRTGLEKLFF

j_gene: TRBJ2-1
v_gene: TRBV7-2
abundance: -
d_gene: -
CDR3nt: TGTGCCAGCAGCTTCGCGGGCGGCAGCCCCAATGAGCAGTTCTTC
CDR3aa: CASSFAGGSPNEQFF

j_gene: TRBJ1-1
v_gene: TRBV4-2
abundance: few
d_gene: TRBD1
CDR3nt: TGTGCCAGCAGCCAAGCAGACAGGGCGGCTGAAGCTTTCTTT
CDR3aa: CASSQADRAAEAFF

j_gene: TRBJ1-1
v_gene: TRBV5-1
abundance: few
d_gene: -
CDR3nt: TGCGCCAGCAGCGCGGGGACGGTGAACACTGAAGCTTTCTTT
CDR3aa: CASSAGTVNTEAFF

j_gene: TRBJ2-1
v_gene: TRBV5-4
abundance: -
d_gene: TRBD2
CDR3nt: TGTGCCAGCAGCTTGGGGACTAGCGGGAGAACGGATGAGCAGTTCTTC
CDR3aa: CASSLGTSGRTDEQFF

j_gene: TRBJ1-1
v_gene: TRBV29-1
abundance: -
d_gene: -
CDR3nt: TGCAGCGTCCTCGGACAGCTGAACACTGAAGCTTTCTTT
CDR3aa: CSVLGQLNTEAFF

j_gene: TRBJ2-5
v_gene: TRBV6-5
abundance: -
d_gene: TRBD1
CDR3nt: TGTGCCAGCAGTTGGGACAGAGCCAATCATGCCCAGTACTTC
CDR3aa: CASSWDRANHAQYF

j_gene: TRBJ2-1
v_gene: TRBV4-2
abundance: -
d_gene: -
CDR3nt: TGTGCCAGCAGCCAAGGGGGAGCGGTCGCCTACAATGAGCAGTTCTTC
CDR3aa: CASSQGGAVAYNEQFF

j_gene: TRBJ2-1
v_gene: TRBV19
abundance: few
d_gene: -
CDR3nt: TGTGCTTGCGGGCGCTACAATGAGCAGTTCTTC
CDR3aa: CACGRYNEQFF

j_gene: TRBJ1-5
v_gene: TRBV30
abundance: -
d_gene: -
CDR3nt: TGTGCCTGGAGTGTCGCGGGGGGTGGGAATCAGCCCCAGCATTTT
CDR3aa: CAWSVAGGGNQPQHF

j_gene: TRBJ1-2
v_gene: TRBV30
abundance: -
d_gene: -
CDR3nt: TGTGCCTGGAGAATCCGACAGGTCTGGGGCTACACCTTC
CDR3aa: CAWRIRQVWGYTF

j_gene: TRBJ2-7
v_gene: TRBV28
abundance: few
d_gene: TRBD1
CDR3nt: TGTGCCAGCACCTTATCAGGGGGCTCGGCGGACGAGCAGTACTTC
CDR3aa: CASTLSGGSADEQYF

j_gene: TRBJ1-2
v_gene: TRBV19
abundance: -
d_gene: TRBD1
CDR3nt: TGTGCCAGTAGTATCCACTCCGGGACAGGGGCGCCCTACACCTTC
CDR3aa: CASSIHSGTGAPYTF

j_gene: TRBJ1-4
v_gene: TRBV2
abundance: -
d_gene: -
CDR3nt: TGTGCCAGCAGCCTTCGGAGGAATGAAAAACTGTTTTTT
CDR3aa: CASSLRRNEKLFF

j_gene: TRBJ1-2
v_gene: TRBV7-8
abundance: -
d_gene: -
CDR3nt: TGTGCCAGCACCCACCGGGGAAACCAAATGTATGGCTACACCTTC
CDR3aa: CASTHRGNQMYGYTF

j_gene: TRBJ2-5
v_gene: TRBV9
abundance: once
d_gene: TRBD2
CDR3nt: TGTGCCAGCAGCGTAGCTGATAGCGGGGCGATGGGCCAAGAGACCCAGTACTTC
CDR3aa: CASSVADSGAMGQETQYF

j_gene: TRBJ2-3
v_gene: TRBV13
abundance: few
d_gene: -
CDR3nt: TGTGCCAGCCGCGGACAGAACACAGATACGCAGTATTTT
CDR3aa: CASRGQNTDTQYF

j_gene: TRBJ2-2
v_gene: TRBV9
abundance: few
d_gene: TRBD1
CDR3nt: TGTGCCAGCAGCGTAGCTTCAGGGGGCGGAAGCACCGGGGAGCTGTTTTTT
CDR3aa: CASSVASGGGSTGELFF

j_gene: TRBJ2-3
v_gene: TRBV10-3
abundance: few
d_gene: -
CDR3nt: TGTGCCACTATCACAGATACGCAGTATTTT
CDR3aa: CATITDTQYF

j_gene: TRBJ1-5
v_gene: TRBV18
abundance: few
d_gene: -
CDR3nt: TGTGCCAGCTCACCAGGGGAGAATCAGCCCCAGCATTTT
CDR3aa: CASSPGENQPQHF

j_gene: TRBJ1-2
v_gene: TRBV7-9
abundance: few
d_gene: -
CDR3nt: TGTGCCAGCAGCACTTCGCACTTC
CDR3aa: CASSTSHF

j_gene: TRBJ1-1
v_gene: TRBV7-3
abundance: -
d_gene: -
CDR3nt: TGTGCCAGCAGCTTAAACCCGCCGGGGGTCGCGCCTGAAGCTTTCTTT
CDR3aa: CASSLNPPGVAPEAFF

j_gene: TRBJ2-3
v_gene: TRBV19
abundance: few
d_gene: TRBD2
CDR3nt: TGTGCCAGTAGTATGGCCCGGGGGGGAGATACGCAGTATTTT
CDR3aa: CASSMARGGDTQYF

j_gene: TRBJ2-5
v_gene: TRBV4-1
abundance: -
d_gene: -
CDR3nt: TGCGCCAGCAGCCAAGATTGGAGTAAAGAGACCCAGTACTTC
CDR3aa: CASSQDWSKETQYF

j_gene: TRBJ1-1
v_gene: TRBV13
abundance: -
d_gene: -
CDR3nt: TGTGCCAGCAGTCCGAGTTTCGGGGGGGTGAACACTGAAGCTTTCTTT
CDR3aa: CASSPSFGGVNTEAFF

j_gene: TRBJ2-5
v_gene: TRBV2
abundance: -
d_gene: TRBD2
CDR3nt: TGTGCCAGCGGAGGCCTCCTAGCGGGGGAAGAGACCCAGTACTTC
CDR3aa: CASGGLLAGEETQYF

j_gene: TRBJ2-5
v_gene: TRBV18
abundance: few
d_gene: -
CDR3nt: TGTGCCAGCTCACCGCCATCTGACGCAGGGTCCCAGTACTTC
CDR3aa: CASSPPSDAGSQYF

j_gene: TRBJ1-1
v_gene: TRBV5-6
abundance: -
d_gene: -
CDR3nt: TGTGCCAGCAGCCTACTAATGAACACTGAAGCTTTCTTT
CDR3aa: CASSLLMNTEAFF

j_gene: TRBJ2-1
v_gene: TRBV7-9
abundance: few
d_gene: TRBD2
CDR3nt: TGTGCCAGCAGCTCGCAAACGGGACTAGCGGGAGGATGGGAGCAGTTCTTC
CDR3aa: CASSSQTGLAGGWEQFF

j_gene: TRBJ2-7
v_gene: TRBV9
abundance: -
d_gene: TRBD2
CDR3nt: TGTGCCAGCAGCGCAGACCCTCTGGGGGGGGAGCAGTACTTC
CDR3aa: CASSADPLGGEQYF

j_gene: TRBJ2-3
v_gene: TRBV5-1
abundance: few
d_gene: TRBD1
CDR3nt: TGCGCCAGCAGCCCGGGACAGGGCCCAGATACGCAGTATTTT
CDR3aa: CASSPGQGPDTQYF

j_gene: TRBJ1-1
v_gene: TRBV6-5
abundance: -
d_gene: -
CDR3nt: TGTGCCAGCAGGTATGACAGAAGCACTGAAGCTTTCTTT
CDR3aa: CASRYDRSTEAFF

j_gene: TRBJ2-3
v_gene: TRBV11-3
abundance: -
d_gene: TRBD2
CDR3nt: TGTGCCAGCAGGACCGGGACTAGTCCCGCAGATACGCAGTATTTT
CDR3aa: CASRTGTSPADTQYF

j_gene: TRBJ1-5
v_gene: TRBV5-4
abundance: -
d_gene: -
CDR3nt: TGTGCCAGCAGGCACTGGGGGGATAGCAATCAGCCCCAGCATTTT
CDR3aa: CASRHWGDSNQPQHF

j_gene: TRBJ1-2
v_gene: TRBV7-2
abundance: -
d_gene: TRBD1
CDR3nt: TGTGCCAGCAGCTTAGGAGACAGGGGGATCGGATACACCTTC
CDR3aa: CASSLGDRGIGYTF

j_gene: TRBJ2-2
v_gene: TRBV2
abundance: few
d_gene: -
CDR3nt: TGTGCCAGCAGTGTCCAGACCGGGGAGCTGTTTTTT
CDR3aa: CASSVQTGELFF

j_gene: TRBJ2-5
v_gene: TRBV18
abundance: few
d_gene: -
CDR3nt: TGTGCCAGCTCACCAGGAGTACTAGGTGAAAGGAAGACCCAGTACTTC
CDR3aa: CASSPGVLGERKTQYF

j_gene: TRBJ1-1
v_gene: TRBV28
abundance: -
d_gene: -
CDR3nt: TGTGCCAGCACCCTAGGGGGGGTCAACACTGAAGCTTTCTTT
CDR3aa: CASTLGGVNTEAFF

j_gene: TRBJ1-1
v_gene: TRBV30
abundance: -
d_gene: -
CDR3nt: TGTGCCTGGAAGGACATACGAACTGAAGCTTTCTTT
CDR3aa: CAWKDIRTEAFF

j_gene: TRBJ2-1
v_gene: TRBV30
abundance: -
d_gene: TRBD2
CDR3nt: TGTGCCTGGACCCCTCTCGGGGGGATCTTTCGCGAAAATGAGCAGTTCTTC
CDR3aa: CAWTPLGGIFRENEQFF

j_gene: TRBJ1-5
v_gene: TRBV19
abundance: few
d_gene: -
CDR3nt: TGTGCCAAATGGGGGGTAAGCAATCAGCCCCAGCATTTT
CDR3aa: CAKWGVSNQPQHF

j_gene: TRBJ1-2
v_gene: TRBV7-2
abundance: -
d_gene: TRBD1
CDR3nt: TGTGCCAGCAGCTTAGCGGACAGGGGAATGGCTGGCTACACCTTC
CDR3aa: CASSLADRGMAGYTF

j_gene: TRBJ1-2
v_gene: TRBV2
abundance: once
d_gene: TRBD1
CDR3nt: TGTGCCAGCAGTGAAACAGGGGTGAGCTATGGCTACACCTTC
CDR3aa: CASSETGVSYGYTF

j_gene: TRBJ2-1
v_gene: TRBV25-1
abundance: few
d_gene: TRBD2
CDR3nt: TGTGCCAGCAGTGAATTACTAGCGGGAAATGAGCAGTTCTTC
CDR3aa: CASSELLAGNEQFF

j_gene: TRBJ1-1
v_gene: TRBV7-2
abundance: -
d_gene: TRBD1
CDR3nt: TGTGCCAGCAGCTTCAGGGGGCGGACTGAAGCTTTCTTT
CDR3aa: CASSFRGRTEAFF

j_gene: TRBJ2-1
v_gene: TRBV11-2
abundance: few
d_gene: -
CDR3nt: TGTGCCAGCACCCCCTCCCGAGACTACCGGCCTGGTGAGCAGTTCTTC
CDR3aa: CASTPSRDYRPGEQFF

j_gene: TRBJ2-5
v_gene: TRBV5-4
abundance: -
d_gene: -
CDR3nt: TGTGCCAGCAGCTTGGGGCAGGGATTCCAAGAGACCCAGTACTTC
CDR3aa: CASSLGQGFQETQYF

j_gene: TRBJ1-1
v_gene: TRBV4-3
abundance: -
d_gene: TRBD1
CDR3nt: TGCGCCAGCAGCCAAACCTACAGGGGAGGAAACACTGAAGCTTTCTTT
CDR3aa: CASSQTYRGGNTEAFF